This T cell receptor (beta chain) emerged from a study of early stage breast cancer tumors. The wider study: Most invasive tumors, about 70% of the 16, were ER+/PR+/HER2-. Roughly 10-fold was the mean read coverage per sample.

The CDR3 spans 13 residues. With 4 bases clipped from V and 6 bases from J, the junction kept 4 bases outside the gene matches. Germline V gives CDR1 LGHNA, CDR2 YSLEER. TCRdb keeps only in-frame clones here, not all; method: immunoSEQ multiplex PCR. The table records approximately 52,000 clones, around 83% of them present only once. Study-level findings and limits: Most shared enriched TCRB sequences were commonly generated ones. Functional markers like CD4, CD8 and FOXP3 were missed in bulk sequencing.

About this clone itself: The antigen is unknown.

Source material: blood. V gene TRBV4-3 combines with J gene TRBJ1-2; 8 positions match TRBD1. The sequence derives from a person aged 45 to 59 with breast cancer. The CDR3 DNA reads TGCGCCAGCAGCCGGACAGGGATGGATGGCTACACCTTC. This codes for CASSRTGMDGYTF.